The rows below give T cell receptor beta chains drawn from one sample of a study of blood T cells in healthy people across ages. MiXCR, run by TCRdb on the 5' RACE reads, gives a single entry per CDR3 protein. The table lists about 1.4 million distinct CDR3 sequences, 55% to 75% of them singletons. Sequenced material: blood. Receptors originate from a man between 18 and 35 years old in good health. CDR3s include the opening cysteine and the closing phenylalanine or tryptophan. A D gene is named only where the DNA matches it firmly. Clone sizes are given selectively: once, few, many, or a class where the clone is expanded.

TRBJ2-1 | - | TRBD1 | TRBV20-1 | CSARDATGEAVSYNEQFF | TGCAGTGCTAGAGATGCGACAGGGGAGGCAGTCTCCTACAATGAGCAGTTCTTC
TRBJ2-5 | few | - | TRBV15 | CATSRVTNEVETQYF | TGTGCCACCAGCAGAGTGACTAATGAGGTAGAGACCCAGTACTTC
TRBJ2-4 | few | - | TRBV28 | CASSFAPLKNIQYF | TGTGCCAGCAGTTTTGCTCCTCTCAAAAACATTCAGTACTTC
TRBJ2-3 | - | TRBD1 | TRBV5-1 | CASSLRDRNLVDTQYF | TGCGCCAGCAGCCTGCGGGACAGGAACCTGGTGGATACGCAGTATTTT
TRBJ2-1 | - | TRBD2 | TRBV11-2 | CASSSDPSGGTPYNEQFF | TGTGCCAGCAGCTCCGACCCTAGCGGGGGGACTCCCTACAATGAGCAGTTCTTC
TRBJ2-2 | - | TRBD2 | TRBV29-1 | CSVDAGGSGELFF | TGCAGCGTTGATGCGGGGGGATCCGGGGAGCTGTTTTTT
TRBJ2-1 | few | TRBD2 | TRBV7-2 | CASGTSGGDEQFF | TGTGCCAGCGGGACTAGCGGGGGCGATGAGCAGTTCTTC
TRBJ1-4 | - | TRBD1 | TRBV7-9 | CASSSEQGAREKLFF | TGTGCCAGCAGCTCCGAACAGGGGGCGCGGGAAAAACTGTTTTTT
TRBJ2-5 | - | - | TRBV7-2 | CASSLDRRKTQYF | TGTGCCAGCAGCTTAGATCGGCGGAAGACCCAGTACTTC
TRBJ2-5 | - | TRBD1 | TRBV10-3 | CAIKPGTGLGETQYF | TGTGCCATCAAGCCCGGGACAGGCCTCGGGGAGACCCAGTACTTC
TRBJ2-7 | - | - | TRBV2 | CASRGASGEQYF | TGTGCCAGCAGGGGGGCGTCTGGCGAGCAGTACTTC
TRBJ2-3 | - | - | TRBV21-1 | CASSKEGSGGGDTDTQYF | TGTGCCAGCAGCAAAGAAGGCTCAGGCGGGGGGGACACAGATACGCAGTATTTT
TRBJ1-2 | - | TRBD1 | TRBV15 | CATSRDLQGWNYGYTF | TGTGCCACCAGCAGAGATTTACAGGGGTGGAACTATGGCTACACCTTC
TRBJ1-1 | few | - | TRBV27 | CASSVMNTEAFF | TGTGCCAGCAGTGTGATGAACACTGAAGCTTTCTTT
TRBJ2-3 | - | TRBD2 | TRBV9 | CASSDTSGITDTQYF | TGTGCCAGCAGCGACACTAGCGGCATCACAGATACGCAGTATTTT
TRBJ2-1 | - | TRBD2 | TRBV5-1 | CASIRSGATYNEQFF | TGCGCCAGCATCAGAAGCGGGGCAACCTACAATGAGCAGTTCTTC
TRBJ2-7 | few | TRBD1 | TRBV12-3/TRBV12-4 | CASSLRGRSYEQYF | TGTGCCAGCAGTTTAAGGGGGCGGTCCTACGAGCAGTACTTC
TRBJ2-5 | once | TRBD2 | TRBV20-1 | CSADTSGEQQETQYF | TGCAGTGCTGACACTAGCGGAGAACAGCAAGAGACCCAGTACTTC
TRBJ1-2 | - | TRBD1 | TRBV4-1 | CASSQIPRTGSNYGYTF | TGCGCCAGCAGCCAGATCCCCCGGACAGGGTCTAACTATGGCTACACCTTC
TRBJ2-5 | - | - | TRBV20-1 | CTASAPRPGTQYF | TGCACCGCGTCAGCCCCCAGACCGGGGACCCAGTACTTC
TRBJ1-2 | many | TRBD1 | TRBV11-2 | CASSPQGALPDGYTF | TGTGCCAGCAGTCCGCAGGGGGCCCTCCCCGATGGCTACACCTTC
TRBJ2-2 | once | - | TRBV5-6 | CASSLERTVNTGELFF | TGTGCCAGCAGCTTAGAAAGGACAGTTAACACCGGGGAGCTGTTTTTT
TRBJ2-1 | - | TRBD2 | TRBV24-1 | CATSAQSGTRSEQFF | TGTGCCACCAGTGCACAATCCGGGACTAGATCTGAGCAGTTCTTC
TRBJ1-2 | few | TRBD1 | TRBV10-3 | CAISEGQGALYGYTF | TGTGCCATCAGTGAGGGACAGGGGGCTCTATATGGCTACACCTTC
TRBJ2-3 | - | - | TRBV29-1 | CSVAQSQSDTQYF | TGCAGCGTTGCCCAGTCCCAGTCAGATACGCAGTATTTT
TRBJ2-1 | - | - | TRBV6-2/TRBV6-3 | CASSTEKSWYNEQFF | TGTGCCAGCAGTACCGAGAAAAGTTGGTACAATGAGCAGTTCTTC
TRBJ2-7 | - | TRBD1 | TRBV6-2/TRBV6-3 | CASGNRGQSRYEQYF | TGTGCCAGCGGAAACAGGGGGCAGTCCCGATACGAGCAGTACTTC
TRBJ2-3 | few | TRBD2 | TRBV29-1 | CSVEGGGSTTDTQYF | TGCAGCGTTGAAGGGGGCGGGAGTACCACAGATACGCAGTATTTT
TRBJ2-3 | - | TRBD1 | TRBV14 | CASSRPGTASVTQYF | TGTGCCAGCAGCCGACCCGGGACAGCAAGTGTTACGCAGTATTTT
TRBJ1-5 | - | TRBD1 | TRBV6-5 | CASRGTAWSNQPQHF | TGTGCAAGCCGTGGGACAGCTTGGAGCAATCAGCCCCAGCATTTT
TRBJ1-1 | - | - | TRBV6-5 | CASSPSWGVNTEAFF | TGTGCCAGCAGTCCAAGTTGGGGGGTGAACACTGAAGCTTTCTTT
TRBJ2-3 | few | TRBD2 | TRBV4-1 | CASSQEGSRLAGRNTQYF | TGCGCCAGCAGCCAAGAAGGGTCACGACTAGCGGGTAGGAATACGCAGTATTTT
TRBJ2-5 | few | TRBD1 | TRBV15 | CATSSSLDRGETQYF | TGTGCCACCAGCTCGTCCCTGGACAGGGGAGAGACCCAGTACTTC
TRBJ2-1 | - | - | TRBV15 | CATSRDEGGYNEQFF | TGTGCCACCAGCAGAGATGAAGGGGGGTACAATGAGCAGTTCTTC
TRBJ2-1 | - | - | TRBV4-1 | CASSPLATSYNEQFF | TGCGCCAGCAGCCCTCTTGCGACCTCCTACAATGAGCAGTTCTTC
TRBJ2-2 | once | - | TRBV11-2 | CASSPLKGLGTGELFF | TGTGCCAGCAGCCCCCTTAAGGGACTGGGAACCGGGGAGCTGTTTTTT
TRBJ1-1 | - | TRBD1 | TRBV3-1 | CASSLGTERMNTEAFF | TGTGCCAGCAGCCTCGGGACAGAACGCATGAACACTGAAGCTTTCTTT
TRBJ1-2 | - | - | TRBV29-1 | CSVGVGGNYGYTF | TGCAGCGTTGGAGTGGGAGGAAACTATGGCTACACCTTC
TRBJ2-1 | - | TRBD2 | TRBV7-2 | CASSFPTSGDYNEQFF | TGTGCCAGCAGCTTTCCGACTAGCGGGGATTACAATGAGCAGTTCTTC
TRBJ1-5 | - | - | TRBV27 | CASTPTAGMQPQHF | TGTGCCAGCACTCCGACTGCAGGGATGCAGCCCCAGCATTTT
TRBJ2-5 | - | - | TRBV28 | CASSPPSGTEEETQYF | TGTGCCAGCAGTCCACCTTCCGGGACGGAAGAGGAGACCCAGTACTTC
TRBJ2-7 | - | - | TRBV7-8 | CASSLGRGGQLPYEQYF | TGTGCCAGCAGCTTAGGTCGGGGGGGACAGTTGCCCTACGAGCAGTACTTC
TRBJ2-5 | - | TRBD2 | TRBV25-1 | CASSLGALAGTGETQYF | TGTGCCAGCAGTTTAGGGGCACTAGCGGGAACCGGAGAGACCCAGTACTTC
TRBJ2-5 | - | TRBD1 | TRBV6-4 | CASSGYRGETQYF | TGTGCCAGCAGTGGATACAGGGGGGAGACCCAGTACTTC
TRBJ2-7 | few | TRBD1 | TRBV12-3/TRBV12-4 | CASSLVGQGGEQYF | TGTGCCAGCAGTTTAGTCGGACAGGGAGGCGAGCAGTACTTC
TRBJ2-1 | - | - | TRBV29-1 | CSVEGPPEGNEQFF | TGCAGCGTTGAAGGACCACCAGAAGGAAATGAGCAGTTCTTC
TRBJ1-4 | - | - | TRBV14 | CASSQLAREKLFF | TGTGCCAGCAGCCAGTTAGCGAGGGAAAAACTGTTTTTT
TRBJ2-6 | - | - | TRBV20-1 | CSARALDPGANVLTF | TGCAGTGCTCGGGCGCTCGACCCTGGGGCCAACGTCCTGACTTTC
TRBJ2-5 | - | - | TRBV28 | CASSLGQTGTQYF | TGTGCCAGCAGTCTCGGGCAAACGGGGACCCAGTACTTC